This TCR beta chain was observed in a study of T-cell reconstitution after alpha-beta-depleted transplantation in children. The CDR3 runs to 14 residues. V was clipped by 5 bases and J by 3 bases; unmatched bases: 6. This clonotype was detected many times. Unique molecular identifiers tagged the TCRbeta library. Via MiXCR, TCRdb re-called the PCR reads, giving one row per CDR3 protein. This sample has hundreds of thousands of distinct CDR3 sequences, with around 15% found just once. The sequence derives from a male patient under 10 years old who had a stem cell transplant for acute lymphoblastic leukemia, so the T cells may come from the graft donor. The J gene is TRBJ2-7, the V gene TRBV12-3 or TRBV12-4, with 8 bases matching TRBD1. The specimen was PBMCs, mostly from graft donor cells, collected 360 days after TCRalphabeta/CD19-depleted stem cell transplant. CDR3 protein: CASSAAGGGYEQYF. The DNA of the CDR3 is TGTGCCAGCAGTGCCGCAGGGGGCGGCTACGAGCAGTACTTC.